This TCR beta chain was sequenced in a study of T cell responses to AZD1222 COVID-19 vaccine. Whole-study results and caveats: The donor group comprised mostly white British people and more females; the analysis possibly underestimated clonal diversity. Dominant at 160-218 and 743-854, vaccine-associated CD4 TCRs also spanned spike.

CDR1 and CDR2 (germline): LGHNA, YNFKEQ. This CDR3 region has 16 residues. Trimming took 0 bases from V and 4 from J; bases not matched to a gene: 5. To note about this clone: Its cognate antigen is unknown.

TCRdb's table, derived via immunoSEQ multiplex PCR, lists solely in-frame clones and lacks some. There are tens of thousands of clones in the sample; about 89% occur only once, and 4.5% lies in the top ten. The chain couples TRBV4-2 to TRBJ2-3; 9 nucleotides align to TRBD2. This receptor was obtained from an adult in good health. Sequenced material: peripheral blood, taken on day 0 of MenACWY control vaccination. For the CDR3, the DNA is TGTGCCAGCAGCCAAGATCTAACTAGCGGGCCAGATACGCAGTATTTT. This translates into CASSQDLTSGPDTQYF.